The clone carrying this TCR beta chain was seen once. The antigen is unknown. The data were taken from a study of regulatory T cells in long-lasting Graves disease. Study background: The study enrolled newly diagnosed Graves' patients on antithyroid drugs under 3 months. Points from the study as a whole: TRBV28 was favored in persistent disease, as were TRBJ1-2 and TRBJ2-5.

CDR3 length: 17 amino acids. CDR1 is DFQATT, CDR2 SNEGSKA, per germline (reference sequence). Time point described: newly diagnosed GD, antithyroid drugs for less than 3 months. Making the TCR library involved RNA that had been extracted from PBMCs. Patients were from an endocrinology department in Xi'an, China. Building of the TCR beta libraries involved iRepertoire HTBI primers and Arm-PCR of CDR3 regions. TCRdb processed the multiplex PCR reads anew with MiXCR; each CDR3 protein has one entry. The sample carries hundreds of thousands of distinct CDR3 sequences, less than 15% recorded once. Separately, the same data were catalogued under a study of T cells in Graves' hyperthyroidism and ophthalmopathy. That study adds: In the blood, most expanded thyroid clonotypes above 0.001 appeared as well.

The chain combines TRBV20-1 with TRBJ2-5; 10 bases are a match to TRBD2. The J call may be faulty, since TRBJ2-1 better matches the DNA end. The sequence derives from a man younger than 40 with Graves disease. The sample was peripheral blood mononuclear cells (PBMCs), taken at new diagnosis, from a patient treated with antithyroid drugs. The CDR3 DNA reads as TGCAGTGCTAGCGGGCTAGCGGGAGTTCTGGACCAAGAGACCCAGTTCTTC. This encodes CSASGLAGVLDQETQFF.